These T cell receptor beta chains were read from a single sample in a study of CD8+ T cells in alopecia areata. Sequenced by immunoSEQ multiplex PCR; TCRdb stores in-frame clones only, minus some. The data hold 70,000 to 95,000 clones, with about 53% observed a single time. Specimen: NKG2D-high CD8+ T cells sorted from blood. The receptors shown here come from a human donor with alopecia areata. The CDR3 runs from the conserved cysteine through the conserved F or W. The D gene is left open where the match is weak. Expanded clones get a size class; other rows say once, few or many, or leave the size out.

CDR3 protein	CDR3 DNA	clone size	V gene	J gene	D gene
CASSYVGQDSEQYF	TGTGCCAGCAGTTACGTCGGACAGGATTCCGAGCAGTACTTC	-	TRBV6-5	TRBJ2-7	TRBD1
CASSSIREGYNEQFF	TGTGCCAGCAGTTCCATCCGGGAGGGTTACAATGAGCAGTTCTTC	-	TRBV7-2	TRBJ2-1	TRBD2
CASSLVSRVQNEQFF	TGTGCCAGCAGCTTAGTATCCCGAGTACAAAATGAGCAGTTCTTC	-	TRBV11-2	TRBJ2-1	-
CAWSDWGDYEQYF	TGTGCCTGGAGTGATTGGGGGGACTACGAGCAGTACTTC	-	TRBV30	TRBJ2-7	-
CASSQDPASGGRIQETQYF	TGCGCCAGCAGCCAAGATCCGGCTAGCGGGGGGCGTATCCAAGAGACCCAGTACTTC	few	TRBV4-1	TRBJ2-5	TRBD2
CASSFAVDHEQFF	TGTGCCAGCAGTTTTGCTGTCGATCATGAGCAGTTCTTC	-	TRBV27	TRBJ2-1	-
CASSSAVNEQFF	TGTGCCAGCAGTTCTGCCGTGAATGAGCAGTTCTTC	-	TRBV27	TRBJ2-1	-
CASSVSWNNEQFF	TGTGCCAGCAGTGTAAGCTGGAACAATGAGCAGTTCTTC	few	TRBV6-5	TRBJ2-1	-
CASSSVYGYTF	TGTGCCAGCAGTTCGGTCTATGGCTACACCTTC	-	TRBV6-5	TRBJ1-2	-
CASSYRGINEQFF	TGTGCCAGCAGTTACAGGGGGATCAATGAGCAGTTCTTC	-	TRBV6-5	TRBJ2-1	-
CSADADYGYTF	TGCAGCGCAGATGCGGACTATGGCTACACCTTC	-	TRBV29-1	TRBJ1-2	-
CASSRAGSNGELFF	TGCGCCAGCAGCCGCGCGGGGTCTAACGGGGAGCTGTTTTTT	-	TRBV4-1	TRBJ2-2	-
CASSWSGGPNTEAFF	TGTGCCAGCAGCTGGTCAGGGGGCCCGAACACTGAAGCTTTCTTT	few	TRBV14	TRBJ1-1	TRBD1
CARTDGISGANVLTF	TGTGCCCGGACGGACGGGATCTCTGGGGCCAACGTCCTGACTTTC	-	TRBV30	TRBJ2-6	-
CASGDPRWTDTQYF	TGTGCCAGCGGAGACCCCCGATGGACAGATACGCAGTATTTT	-	TRBV9	TRBJ2-3	-
CASSHLAGPNEQFF	TGCGCCAGCAGCCATCTAGCGGGACCGAATGAGCAGTTCTTC	-	TRBV4-1	TRBJ2-1	TRBD2
CASSWGGLAEDTDTQYF	TGTGCCAGCAGCTGGGGGGGACTAGCGGAGGACACAGATACGCAGTATTTT	-	TRBV7-9	TRBJ2-3	TRBD2